This T cell receptor (beta chain) was recovered during a study of CD8 T cells in cerebrospinal fluid in Alzheimer's disease. Across the whole study: Two single-cell methods, plate-based nested PCR and droplet-based sequencing, assessed CSF clonal expansion. General observations from the study: Versus healthy subjects, Alzheimer's patients more often had clones of at least 3%.

This clonotype is labeled large based on frequency. Its antigen is as yet unknown. There are 18 residues in the CDR3. The germline V gene encodes CDR1 SGHVS and CDR2 FQNEAQ. TCRdb reprocessed the 10x single-cell sequencing reads, keeping one entry per CDR3 protein, no DNA. This sample's clone table lists 1,200 or so distinct CDR3 sequences. The receptor comes from a human donor in good health. Sequencing was done on a sample of cerebrospinal fluid. The chain combines TRBV7-8 with TRBJ2-2. This CDR3 is CASSLETAYSTNTGELFF.